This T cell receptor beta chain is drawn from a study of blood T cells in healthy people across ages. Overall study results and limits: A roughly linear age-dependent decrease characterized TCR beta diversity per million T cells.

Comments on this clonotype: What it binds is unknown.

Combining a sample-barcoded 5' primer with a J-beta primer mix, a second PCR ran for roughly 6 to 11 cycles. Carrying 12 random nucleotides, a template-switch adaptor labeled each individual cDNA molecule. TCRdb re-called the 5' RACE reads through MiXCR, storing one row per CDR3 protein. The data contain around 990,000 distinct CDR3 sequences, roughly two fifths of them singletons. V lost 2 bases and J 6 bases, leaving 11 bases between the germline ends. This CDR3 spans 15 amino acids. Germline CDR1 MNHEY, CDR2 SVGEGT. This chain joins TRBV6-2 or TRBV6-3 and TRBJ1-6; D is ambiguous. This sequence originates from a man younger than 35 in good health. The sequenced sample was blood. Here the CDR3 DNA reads TGTGCCAGCAGTTACCTTAGGACGGTTAATTCACCCCTCCACTTT. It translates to CASSYLRTVNSPLHF.